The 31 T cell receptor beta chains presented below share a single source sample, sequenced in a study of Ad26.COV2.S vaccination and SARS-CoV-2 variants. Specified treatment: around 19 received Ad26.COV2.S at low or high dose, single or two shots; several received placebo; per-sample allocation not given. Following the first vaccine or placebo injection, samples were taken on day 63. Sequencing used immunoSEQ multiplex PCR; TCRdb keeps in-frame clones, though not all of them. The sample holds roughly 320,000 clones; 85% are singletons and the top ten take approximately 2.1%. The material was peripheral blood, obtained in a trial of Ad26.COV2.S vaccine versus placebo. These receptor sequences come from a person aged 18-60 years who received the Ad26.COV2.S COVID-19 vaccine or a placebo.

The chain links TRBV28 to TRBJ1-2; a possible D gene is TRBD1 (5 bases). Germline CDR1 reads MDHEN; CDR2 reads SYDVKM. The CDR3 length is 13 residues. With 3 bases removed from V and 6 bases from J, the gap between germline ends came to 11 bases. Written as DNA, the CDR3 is TGTGCCAGCAGTTTGGGACCTCCGGATGGCTACACCTTC. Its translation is CASSLGPPDGYTF.

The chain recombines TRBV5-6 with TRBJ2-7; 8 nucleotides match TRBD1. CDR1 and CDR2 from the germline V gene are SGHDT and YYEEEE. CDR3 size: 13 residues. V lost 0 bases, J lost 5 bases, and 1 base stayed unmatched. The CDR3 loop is CASSLVRGHEQYF. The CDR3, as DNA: TGTGCCAGCAGCTTGGTCAGGGGGCACGAGCAGTACTTC.

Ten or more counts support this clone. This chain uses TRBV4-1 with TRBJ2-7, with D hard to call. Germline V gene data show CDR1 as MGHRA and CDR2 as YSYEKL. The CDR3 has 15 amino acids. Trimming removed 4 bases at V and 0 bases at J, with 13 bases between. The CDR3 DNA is TGCGCCAGCAGCCTCGAGCCGGGCGACTCCTACGAGCAGTACTTC. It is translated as CASSLEPGDSYEQYF.

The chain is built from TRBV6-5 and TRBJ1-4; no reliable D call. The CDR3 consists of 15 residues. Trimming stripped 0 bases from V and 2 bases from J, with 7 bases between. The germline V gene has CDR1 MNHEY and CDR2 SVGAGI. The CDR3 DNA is TGTGCCAGCAGTTACTCTTTATGGACTAATGAAAAACTGTTTTTT. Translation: CASSYSLWTNEKLFF.

In DNA form, the CDR3 reads TGTGCCAGCAGTTTACCCCCCCCATTCAGCTCCTACAATGAGCAGTTCTTC. Its protein is CASSLPPPFSSYNEQFF. The genes are TRBV7-2 and TRBJ2-1; no definite D call. The CDR3 consists of 17 residues. Trimming stripped 6 bases from V and 0 bases from J, with 18 bases between. Germline CDR1 is SGHTA and CDR2 is FQGNSA.

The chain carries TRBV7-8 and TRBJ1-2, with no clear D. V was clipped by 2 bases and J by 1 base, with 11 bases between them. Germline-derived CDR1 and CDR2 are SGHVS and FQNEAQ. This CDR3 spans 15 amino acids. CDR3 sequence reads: CASSLRTNNNYGYTF. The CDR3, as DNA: TGTGCCAGCAGCTTACGGACCAATAATAACTATGGCTACACCTTC.

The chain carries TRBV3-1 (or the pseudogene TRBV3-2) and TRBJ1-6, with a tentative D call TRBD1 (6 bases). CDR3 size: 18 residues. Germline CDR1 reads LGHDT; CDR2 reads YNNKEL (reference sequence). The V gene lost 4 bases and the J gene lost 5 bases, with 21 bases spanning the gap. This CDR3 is CASSRQWGGTANNSPLHF. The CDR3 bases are TGTGCCAGCAGCCGACAATGGGGGGGCACGGCAAATAATTCACCCCTCCACTTT.

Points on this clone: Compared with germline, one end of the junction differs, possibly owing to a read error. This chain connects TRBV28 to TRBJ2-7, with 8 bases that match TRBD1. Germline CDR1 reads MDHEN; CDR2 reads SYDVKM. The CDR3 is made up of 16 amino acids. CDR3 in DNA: TGTGCCAGCAGCGAAATAGGACAGGGTAACTCCCACGAGCAGTACTTC. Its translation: CASSEIGQGNSHEQYF.

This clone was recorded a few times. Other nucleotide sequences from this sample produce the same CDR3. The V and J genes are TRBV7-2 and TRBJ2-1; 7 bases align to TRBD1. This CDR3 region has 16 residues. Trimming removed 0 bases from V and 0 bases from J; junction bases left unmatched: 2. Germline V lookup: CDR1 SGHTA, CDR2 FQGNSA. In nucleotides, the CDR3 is TGTGCCAGCAGCTTAGCGTCAGGGGGCTCCTACAATGAGCAGTTCTTC. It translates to CASSLASGGSYNEQFF.

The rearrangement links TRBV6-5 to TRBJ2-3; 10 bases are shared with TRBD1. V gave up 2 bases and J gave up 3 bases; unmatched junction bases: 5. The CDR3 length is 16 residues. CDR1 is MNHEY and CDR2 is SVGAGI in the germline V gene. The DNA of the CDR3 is TGTGCCAGCAGTTACCAGGGGACAGGGGCTACAGATACGCAGTATTTT. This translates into CASSYQGTGATDTQYF.

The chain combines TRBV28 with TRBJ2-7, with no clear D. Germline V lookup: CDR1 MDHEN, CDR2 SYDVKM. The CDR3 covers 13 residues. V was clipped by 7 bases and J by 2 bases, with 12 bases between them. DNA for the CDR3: TGTGCCAGCACCGACCAGGCCACCTACGAGCAGTACTTC. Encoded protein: CASTDQATYEQYF.

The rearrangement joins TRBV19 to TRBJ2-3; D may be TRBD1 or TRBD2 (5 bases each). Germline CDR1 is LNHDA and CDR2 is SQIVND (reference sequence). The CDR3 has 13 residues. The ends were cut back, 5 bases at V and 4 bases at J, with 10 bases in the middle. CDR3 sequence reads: CASSRMGADTQYF. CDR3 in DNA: TGTGCCAGTAGTCGTATGGGGGCAGATACGCAGTATTTT. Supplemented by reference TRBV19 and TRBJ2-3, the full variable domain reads DGGITQSPKYLFRKEGQNVTLSCEQNLNHDAMYWYRQDPGQGLRLIYYSQIVNDFQKGDIAEGYSVSREKKESFPLTVTSAQKNPTAFYLCASSRMGADTQYFGPGTRLTVL.

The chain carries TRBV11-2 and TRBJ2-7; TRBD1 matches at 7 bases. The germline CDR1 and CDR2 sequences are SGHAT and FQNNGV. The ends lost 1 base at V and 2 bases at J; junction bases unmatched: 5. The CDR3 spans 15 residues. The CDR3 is CASSLGRTGAYEQYF. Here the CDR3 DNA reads TGTGCCAGCAGCTTAGGCCGGACAGGAGCCTACGAGCAGTACTTC.

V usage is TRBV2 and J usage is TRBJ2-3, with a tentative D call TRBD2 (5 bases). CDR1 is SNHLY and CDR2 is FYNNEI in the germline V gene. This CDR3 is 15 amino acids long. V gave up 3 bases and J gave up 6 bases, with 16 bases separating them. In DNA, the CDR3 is TGTGCCAGCAGTGAGAGGACTTTTCATGGTGATACGCAGTATTTT. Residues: CASSERTFHGDTQYF.

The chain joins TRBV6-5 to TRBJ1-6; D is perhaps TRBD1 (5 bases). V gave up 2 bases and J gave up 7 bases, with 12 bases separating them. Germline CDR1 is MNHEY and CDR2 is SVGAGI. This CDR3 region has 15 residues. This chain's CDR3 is CASSYGAGQNSPLHF. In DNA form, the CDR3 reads TGTGCCAGCAGTTACGGGGCAGGGCAGAATTCACCCCTCCACTTT.

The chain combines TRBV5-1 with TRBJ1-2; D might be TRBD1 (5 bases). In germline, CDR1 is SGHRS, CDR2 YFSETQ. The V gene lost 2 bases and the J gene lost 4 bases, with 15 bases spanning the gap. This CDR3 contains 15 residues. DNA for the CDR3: TGCGCCAGCAGCTTAGGGGAAGGAGGACCCTATGGCTACACCTTC. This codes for CASSLGEGGPYGYTF.

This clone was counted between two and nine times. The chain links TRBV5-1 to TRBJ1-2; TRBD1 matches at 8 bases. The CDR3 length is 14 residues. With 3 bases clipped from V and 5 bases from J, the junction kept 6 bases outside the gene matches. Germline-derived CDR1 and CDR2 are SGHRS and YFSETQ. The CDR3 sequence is CASSSQGAGYGYTF. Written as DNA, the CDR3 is TGCGCCAGCAGCTCCCAGGGGGCAGGTTATGGCTACACCTTC.

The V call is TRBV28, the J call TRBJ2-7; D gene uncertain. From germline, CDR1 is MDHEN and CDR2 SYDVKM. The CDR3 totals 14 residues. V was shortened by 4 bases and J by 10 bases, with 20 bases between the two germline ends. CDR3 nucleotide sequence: TGTGCCAGCAGTTCCCATCAGCTAAAACCGGTCCAGTACTTC. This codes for CASSSHQLKPVQYF.

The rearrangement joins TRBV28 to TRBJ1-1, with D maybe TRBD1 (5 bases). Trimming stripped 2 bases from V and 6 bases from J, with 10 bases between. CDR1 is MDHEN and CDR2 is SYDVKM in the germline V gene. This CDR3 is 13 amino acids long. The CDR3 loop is CASSLRWDAEAFF. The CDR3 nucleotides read TGTGCCAGCAGTTTAAGGTGGGACGCTGAAGCTTTCTTT. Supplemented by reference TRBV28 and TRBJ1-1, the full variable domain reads DVKVTQSSRYLVKRTGEKVFLECVQDMDHENMFWYRQDPGLGLRLIYFSYDVKMKEKGDIPEGYSVSREKKERFSLILESASTNQTSMYLCASSLRWDAEAFFGQGTRLTVV.

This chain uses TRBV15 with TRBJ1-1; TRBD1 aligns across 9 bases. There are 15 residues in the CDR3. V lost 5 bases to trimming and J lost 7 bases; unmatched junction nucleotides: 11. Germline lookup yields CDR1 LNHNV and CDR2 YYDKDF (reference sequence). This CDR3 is CATSSGTGLLNEAFF. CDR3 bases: TGTGCCACCAGCTCCGGGACAGGGCTGTTAAATGAAGCTTTCTTT.

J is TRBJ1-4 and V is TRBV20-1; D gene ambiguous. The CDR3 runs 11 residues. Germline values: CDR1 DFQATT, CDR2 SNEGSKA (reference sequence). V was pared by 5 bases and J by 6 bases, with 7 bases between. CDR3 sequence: CSASWDEKLFF. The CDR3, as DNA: TGCAGTGCTTCTTGGGATGAAAAACTGTTTTTT.

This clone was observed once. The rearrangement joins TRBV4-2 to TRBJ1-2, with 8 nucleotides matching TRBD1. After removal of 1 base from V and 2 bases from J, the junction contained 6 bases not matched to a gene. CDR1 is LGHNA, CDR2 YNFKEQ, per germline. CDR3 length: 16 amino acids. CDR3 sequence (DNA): TGTGCCAGCAGCCAAGGTGGACAGGGCGGAAACTATGGCTACACCTTC. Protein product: CASSQGGQGGNYGYTF.

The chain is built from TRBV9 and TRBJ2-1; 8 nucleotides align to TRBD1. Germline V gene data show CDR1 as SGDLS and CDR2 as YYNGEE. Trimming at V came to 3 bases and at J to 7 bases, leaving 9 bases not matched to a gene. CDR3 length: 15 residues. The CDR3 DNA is TGTGCCAGCAGCGCAGGGGGCGCGGAGGAGAATGAGCAGTTCTTC. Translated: CASSAGGAEENEQFF. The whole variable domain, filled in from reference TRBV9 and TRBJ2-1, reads DSGVTQTPKHLITATGQRVTLRCSPRSGDLSVYWYQQSLDQGLQFLIQYYNGEERAKGNILERFSAQQFPDLHSELNLSSLELGDSALYFCASSAGGAEENEQFFGPGTRLTVL.

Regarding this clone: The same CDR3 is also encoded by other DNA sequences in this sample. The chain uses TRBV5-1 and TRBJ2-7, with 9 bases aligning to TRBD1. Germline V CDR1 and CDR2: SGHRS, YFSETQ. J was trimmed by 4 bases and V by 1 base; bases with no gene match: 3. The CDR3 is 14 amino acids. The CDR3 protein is CASSLTGGRYEQYF. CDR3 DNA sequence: TGCGCCAGCAGCTTGACAGGGGGCAGGTACGAGCAGTACTTC. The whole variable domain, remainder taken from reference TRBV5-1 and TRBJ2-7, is KAGVTQTPRYLIKTRGQQVTLSCSPISGHRSVSWYQQTPGQGLQFLFEYFSETQRNKGNFPGRFSGRQFSNSRSEMNVSTLELGDSALYLCASSLTGGRYEQYFGPGTRLTVT.

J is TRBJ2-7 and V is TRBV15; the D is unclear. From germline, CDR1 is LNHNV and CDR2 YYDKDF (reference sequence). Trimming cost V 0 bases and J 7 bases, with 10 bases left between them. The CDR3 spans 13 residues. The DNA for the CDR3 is TGTGCCACCAGCAGAGATTGGCTTGGAGAGCAGTACTTC. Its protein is CATSRDWLGEQYF.

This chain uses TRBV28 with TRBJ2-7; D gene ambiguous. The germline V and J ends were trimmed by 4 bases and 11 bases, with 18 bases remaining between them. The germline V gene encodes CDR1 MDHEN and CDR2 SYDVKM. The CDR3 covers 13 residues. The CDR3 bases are TGTGCCAGCAGTTACCCTCCCGCGGCGAATAAGTACTTC. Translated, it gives CASSYPPAANKYF.

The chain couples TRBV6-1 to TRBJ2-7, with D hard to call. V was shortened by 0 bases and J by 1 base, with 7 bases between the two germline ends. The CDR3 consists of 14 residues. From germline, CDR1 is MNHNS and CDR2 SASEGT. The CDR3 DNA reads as TGTGCCAGCAGTGAAGCCGGAAGTTCCTACGAGCAGTACTTC. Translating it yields CASSEAGSSYEQYF.

The CDR3 bases are TGCGCCAGCGGTGGCCAGGGGTCCACCGGGGAGCTGTTTTTT. Translated: CASGGQGSTGELFF. The chain joins TRBV5-1 to TRBJ2-2; possibly TRBD1 for D (6 bases). This CDR3 comprises 14 residues. The V gene lost 7 bases and the J gene lost 4 bases, with 14 bases spanning the gap. The V gene's germline CDR1 is SGHRS and CDR2 YFSETQ. The full variable domain, with the rest looked up from reference TRBV5-1 and TRBJ2-2, is KAGVTQTPRYLIKTRGQQVTLSCSPISGHRSVSWYQQTPGQGLQFLFEYFSETQRNKGNFPGRFSGRQFSNSRSEMNVSTLELGDSALYLCASGGQGSTGELFFGEGSRLTVL.

CDR3 residues: CASSLRGDQDTQYF. CDR3 coding DNA: TGCGCCAGCAGCCTCAGGGGGGACCAAGATACGCAGTATTTT. The V call is TRBV5-1, the J call TRBJ2-3, with D tentatively TRBD1 (7 bases). Trimming removed 4 bases at V and 5 bases at J, with 14 bases between. CDR1 and CDR2 (germline): SGHRS, YFSETQ. The CDR3 is 14 amino acids.

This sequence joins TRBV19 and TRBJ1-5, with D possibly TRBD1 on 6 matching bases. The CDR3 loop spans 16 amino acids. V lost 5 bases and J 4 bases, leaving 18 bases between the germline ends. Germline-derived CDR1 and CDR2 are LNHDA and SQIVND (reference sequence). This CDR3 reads CASSSSDRFANQPQHF. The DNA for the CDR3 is TGTGCCAGTAGTTCAAGTGACAGGTTCGCGAATCAGCCCCAGCATTTT.

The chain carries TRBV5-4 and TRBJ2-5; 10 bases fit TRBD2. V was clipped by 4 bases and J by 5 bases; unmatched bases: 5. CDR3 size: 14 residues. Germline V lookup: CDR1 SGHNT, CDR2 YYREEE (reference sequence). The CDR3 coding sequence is TGTGCCAGCAGCCGAGCGGGGGGGCGGGAGACCCAGTACTTC. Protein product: CASSRAGGRETQYF.